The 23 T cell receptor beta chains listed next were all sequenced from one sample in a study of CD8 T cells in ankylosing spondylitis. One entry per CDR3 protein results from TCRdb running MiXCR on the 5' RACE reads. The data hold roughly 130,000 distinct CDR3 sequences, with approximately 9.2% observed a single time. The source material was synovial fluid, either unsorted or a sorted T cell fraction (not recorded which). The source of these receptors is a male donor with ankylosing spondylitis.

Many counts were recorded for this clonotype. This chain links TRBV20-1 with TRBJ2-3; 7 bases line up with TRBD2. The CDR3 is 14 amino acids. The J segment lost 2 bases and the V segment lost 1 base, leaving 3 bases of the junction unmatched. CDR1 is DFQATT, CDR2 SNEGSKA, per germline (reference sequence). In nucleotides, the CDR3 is TGCAGTGCTAGAGGACGGGGGGACACAGATACGCAGTATTTT. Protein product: CSARGRGDTDTQYF.

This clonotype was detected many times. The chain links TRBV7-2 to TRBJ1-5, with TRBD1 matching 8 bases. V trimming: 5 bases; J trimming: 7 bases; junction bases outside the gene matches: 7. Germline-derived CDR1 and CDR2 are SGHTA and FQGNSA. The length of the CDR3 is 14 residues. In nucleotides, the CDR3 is TGTGCCAGCAGCCCACAGGGGGGAGAACAGCCCCAGCATTTT. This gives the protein CASSPQGGEQPQHF.

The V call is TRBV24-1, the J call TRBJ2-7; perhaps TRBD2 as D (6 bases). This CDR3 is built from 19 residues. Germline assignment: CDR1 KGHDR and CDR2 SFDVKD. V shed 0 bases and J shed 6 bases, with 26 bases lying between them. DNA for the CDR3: TGTGCCACCAGTGATTTGAAAAGGAACCGGTGGGAGGTTGACCGCGAGCAGTACTTC. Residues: CATSDLKRNRWEVDREQYF.

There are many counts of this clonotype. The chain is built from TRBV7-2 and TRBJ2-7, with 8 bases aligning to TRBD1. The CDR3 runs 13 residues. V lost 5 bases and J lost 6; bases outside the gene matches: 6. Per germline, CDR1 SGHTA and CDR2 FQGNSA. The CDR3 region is CASSPDREREQYF. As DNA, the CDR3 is TGTGCCAGCAGCCCGGACAGGGAGCGCGAGCAGTACTTC.

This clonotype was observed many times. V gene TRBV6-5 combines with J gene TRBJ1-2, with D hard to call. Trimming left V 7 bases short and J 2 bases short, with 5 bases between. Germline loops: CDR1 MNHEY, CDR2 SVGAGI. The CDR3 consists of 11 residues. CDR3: CASKGNYGYTF. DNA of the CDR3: TGTGCCAGCAAGGGAAACTATGGCTACACCTTC.

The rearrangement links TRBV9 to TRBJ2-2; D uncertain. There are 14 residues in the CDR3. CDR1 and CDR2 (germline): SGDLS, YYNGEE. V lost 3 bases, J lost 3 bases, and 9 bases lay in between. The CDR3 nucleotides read TGTGCCAGCAGCGAGGTGCACCACACCGGGGAGCTGTTTTTT. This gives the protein CASSEVHHTGELFF. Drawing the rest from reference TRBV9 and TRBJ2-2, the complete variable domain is DSGVTQTPKHLITATGQRVTLRCSPRSGDLSVYWYQQSLDQGLQFLIQYYNGEERAKGNILERFSAQQFPDLHSELNLSSLELGDSALYFCASSEVHHTGELFFGEGSRLTVL.

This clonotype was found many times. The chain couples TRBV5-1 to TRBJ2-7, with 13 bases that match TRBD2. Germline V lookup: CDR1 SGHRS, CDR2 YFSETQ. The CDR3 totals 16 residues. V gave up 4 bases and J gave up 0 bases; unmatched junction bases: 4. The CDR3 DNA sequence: TGCGCCAGCAGCGGAGGACTAGCGGGGGTCTCCTACGAGCAGTACTTC. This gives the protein CASSGGLAGVSYEQYF.

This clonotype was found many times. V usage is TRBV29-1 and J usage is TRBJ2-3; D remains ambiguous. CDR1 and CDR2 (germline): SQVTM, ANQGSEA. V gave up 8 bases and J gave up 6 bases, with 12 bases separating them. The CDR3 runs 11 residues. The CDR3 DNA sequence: TGCAGCCCCGAATTCGGGGATACGCAGTATTTT. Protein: CSPEFGDTQYF.

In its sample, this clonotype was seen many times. The CDR3 nucleotides read TGTGCCAGCTCCCTTCAGTCTGGTCCTGAAGCTTTCTTT. This encodes CASSLQSGPEAFF. J is TRBJ1-1 and V is TRBV19; no clear D gene. This CDR3 is 13 amino acids long. The germline CDR1 and CDR2 sequences are LNHDA and SQIVND (reference sequence). The V end lost 9 bases, the J end lost 6 bases, and 17 bases lay between the germline ends.

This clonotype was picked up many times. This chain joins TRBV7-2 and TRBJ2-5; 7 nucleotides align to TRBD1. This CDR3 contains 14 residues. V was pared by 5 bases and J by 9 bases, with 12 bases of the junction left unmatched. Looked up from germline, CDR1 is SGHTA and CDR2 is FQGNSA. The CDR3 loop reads CASSKQGTTGAQYF. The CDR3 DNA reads TGTGCCAGCAGCAAACAGGGGACCACAGGGGCCCAGTACTTC. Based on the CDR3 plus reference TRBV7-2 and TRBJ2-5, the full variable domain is GAGVSQSPSNKVTEKGKDVELRCDPISGHTALYWYRQSLGQGLEFLIYFQGNSAPDKSGLPSDRFSAERTGGSVSTLTIQRTQQEDSAVYLCASSKQGTTGAQYFGPGTRLLVL.

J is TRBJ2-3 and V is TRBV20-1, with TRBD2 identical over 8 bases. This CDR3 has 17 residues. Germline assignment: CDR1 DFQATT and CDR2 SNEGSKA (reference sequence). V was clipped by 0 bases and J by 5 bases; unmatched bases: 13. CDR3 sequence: CSARDPTRGGRGDTQYF. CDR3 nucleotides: TGCAGTGCTAGAGATCCCACCCGGGGGGGAAGAGGAGATACGCAGTATTTT.

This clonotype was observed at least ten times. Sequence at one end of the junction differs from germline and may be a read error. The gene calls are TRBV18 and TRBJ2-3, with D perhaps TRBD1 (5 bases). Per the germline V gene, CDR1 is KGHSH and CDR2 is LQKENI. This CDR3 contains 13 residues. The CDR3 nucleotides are TGCGCCAGCAGCCCCCAGGGAACGGATACGCAGTATTTT. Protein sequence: CASSPQGTDTQYF.

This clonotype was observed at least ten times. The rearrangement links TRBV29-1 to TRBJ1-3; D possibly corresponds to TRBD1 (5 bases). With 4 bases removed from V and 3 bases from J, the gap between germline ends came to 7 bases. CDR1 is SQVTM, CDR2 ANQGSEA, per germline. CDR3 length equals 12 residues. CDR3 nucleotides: TGCAGCGTTGTTACAGGTGGAAACACCATATATTTT. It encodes CSVVTGGNTIYF.

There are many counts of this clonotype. CDR3 nucleotides: TGTGCCAGCAGGTTGGGGTTTTCCGGGGAGCTGTTTTTT. Protein: CASRLGFSGELFF. The rearrangement joins TRBV6-1 to TRBJ2-2, with D hard to call. V was pared by 6 bases and J by 6 bases, with 11 bases between. Germline V lookup: CDR1 MNHNS, CDR2 SASEGT. The CDR3 extends over 13 amino acids.

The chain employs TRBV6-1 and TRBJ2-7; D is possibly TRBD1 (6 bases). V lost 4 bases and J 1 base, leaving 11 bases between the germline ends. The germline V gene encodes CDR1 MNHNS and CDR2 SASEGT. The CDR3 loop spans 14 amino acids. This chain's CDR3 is CASSGIRGSYEQYF. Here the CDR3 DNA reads TGTGCCAGCAGTGGAATTAGGGGGTCCTACGAGCAGTACTTC.

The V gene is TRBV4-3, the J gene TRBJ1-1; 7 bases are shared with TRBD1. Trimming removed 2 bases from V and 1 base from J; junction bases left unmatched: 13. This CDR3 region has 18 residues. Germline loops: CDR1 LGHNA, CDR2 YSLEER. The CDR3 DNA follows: TGCGCCAGCAGCCAAAATCCAGTACAGGGGATTGGGAACACTGAAGCTTTCTTT. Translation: CASSQNPVQGIGNTEAFF.

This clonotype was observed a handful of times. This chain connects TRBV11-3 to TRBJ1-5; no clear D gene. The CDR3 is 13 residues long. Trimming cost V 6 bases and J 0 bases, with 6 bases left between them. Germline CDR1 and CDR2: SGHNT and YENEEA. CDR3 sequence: CASRIGSNQPQHF. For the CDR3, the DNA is TGTGCCAGCAGGATAGGTAGCAATCAGCCCCAGCATTTT.

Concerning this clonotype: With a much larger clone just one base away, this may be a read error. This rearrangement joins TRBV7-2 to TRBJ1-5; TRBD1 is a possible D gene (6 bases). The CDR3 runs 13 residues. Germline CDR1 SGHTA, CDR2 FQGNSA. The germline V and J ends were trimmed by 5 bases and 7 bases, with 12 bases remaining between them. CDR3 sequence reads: CASSDDRCQPQHF. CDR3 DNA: TGTGCCAGCAGCGACGACAGGTGCCAGCCCCAGCATTTT.

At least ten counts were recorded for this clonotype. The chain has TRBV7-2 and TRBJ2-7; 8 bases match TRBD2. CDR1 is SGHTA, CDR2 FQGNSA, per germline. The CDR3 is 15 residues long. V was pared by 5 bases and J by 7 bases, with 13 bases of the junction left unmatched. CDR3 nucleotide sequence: TGTGCCAGCAGCCAGCCGGGACTAGGGAATCCTGAGCAGTACTTC. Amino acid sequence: CASSQPGLGNPEQYF.

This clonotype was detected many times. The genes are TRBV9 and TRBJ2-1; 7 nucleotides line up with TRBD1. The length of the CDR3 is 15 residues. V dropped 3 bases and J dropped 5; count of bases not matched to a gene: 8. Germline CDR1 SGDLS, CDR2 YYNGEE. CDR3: CASSARRDRDNEQFF. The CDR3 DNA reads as TGTGCCAGCAGCGCCCGCCGGGACAGAGACAATGAGCAGTTCTTC.

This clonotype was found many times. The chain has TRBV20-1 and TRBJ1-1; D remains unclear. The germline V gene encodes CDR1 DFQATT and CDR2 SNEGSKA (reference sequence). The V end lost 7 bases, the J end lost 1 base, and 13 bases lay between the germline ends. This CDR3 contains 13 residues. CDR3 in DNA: TGCAGTGGCATCGGCCTAGAGAACACTGAAGCTTTCTTT. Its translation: CSGIGLENTEAFF.

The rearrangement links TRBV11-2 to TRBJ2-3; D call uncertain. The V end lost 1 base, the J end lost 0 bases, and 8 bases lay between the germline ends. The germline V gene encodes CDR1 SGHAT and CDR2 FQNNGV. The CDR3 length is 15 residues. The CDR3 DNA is TGTGCCAGCAGCTTAGGGTGGGATAGCACAGATACGCAGTATTTT. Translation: CASSLGWDSTDTQYF.

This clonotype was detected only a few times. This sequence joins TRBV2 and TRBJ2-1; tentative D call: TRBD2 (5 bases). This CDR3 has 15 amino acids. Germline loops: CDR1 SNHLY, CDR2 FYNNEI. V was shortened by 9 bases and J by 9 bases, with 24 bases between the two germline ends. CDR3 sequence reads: CARDLRVGIASEQFF. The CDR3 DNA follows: TGTGCCAGGGACTTGAGGGTAGGCATTGCAAGTGAGCAGTTCTTC.